The T cell receptor (beta chain) described here comes from a study of OX40 agonist ivuxolimab in advanced cancers. For the study at large: There were three patients with partial responses, one having hepatocellular carcinoma and two cutaneous melanoma.

Study results and limitations: Within 6 weeks, CD4+ and CD8+ blood T cells expanded clonally at 0.1 to 3.0 mg/kg.

Germline V lookup: CDR1 SGHTA, CDR2 FQGNSA. CDR3 length equals 15 residues. Germline trimming cut 5 bases from V and 8 bases from J; bases unmatched to any gene: 10. In the case of this clone: What it recognizes is unknown.

Profiling relied on immunoSEQ multiplex PCR, and the TCRdb table lists in-frame clones only, not all of them. Of almost 80,000 clones in the sample, 70% to 90% were seen once. The gene calls are TRBV7-2 and TRBJ1-4; 8 bases map to TRBD1. The sequences come from CD4+ or CD8+ T cells sorted from blood, collected in a trial of the OX40 agonist ivuxolimab. The TCR originated in an adult with an advanced solid tumor such as melanoma, head and neck, liver or kidney cancer. The CDR3 reads CASSREAGGYEKLFF. The CDR3 DNA reads as TGTGCCAGCAGCCGCGAGGCAGGGGGCTACGAAAAACTGTTTTTT.